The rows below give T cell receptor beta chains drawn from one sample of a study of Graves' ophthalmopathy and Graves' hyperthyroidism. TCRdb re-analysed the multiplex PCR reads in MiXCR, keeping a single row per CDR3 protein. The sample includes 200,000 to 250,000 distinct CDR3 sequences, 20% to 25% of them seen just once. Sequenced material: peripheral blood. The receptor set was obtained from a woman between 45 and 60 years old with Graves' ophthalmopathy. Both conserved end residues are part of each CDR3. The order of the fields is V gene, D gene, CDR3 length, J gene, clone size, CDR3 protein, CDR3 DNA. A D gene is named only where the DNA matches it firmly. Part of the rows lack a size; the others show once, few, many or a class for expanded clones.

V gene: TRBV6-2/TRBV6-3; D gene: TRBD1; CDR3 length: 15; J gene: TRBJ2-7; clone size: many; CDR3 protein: CASSYRRDRVNEQYF; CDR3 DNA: TGTGCCAGCAGCTACCGGCGGGACAGGGTCAACGAGCAGTACTTC
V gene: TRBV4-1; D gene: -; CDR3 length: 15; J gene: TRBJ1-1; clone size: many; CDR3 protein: CASSQGLGVNTEAFF; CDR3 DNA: TGCGCCAGCAGCCAAGGATTGGGGGTGAACACTGAAGCTTTCTTT
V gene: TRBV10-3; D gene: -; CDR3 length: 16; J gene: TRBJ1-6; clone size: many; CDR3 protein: CAISESRSSYNSPLHF; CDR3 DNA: TGTGCCATCAGTGAGTCTAGGAGCTCCTATAATTCACCCCTCCACTTT
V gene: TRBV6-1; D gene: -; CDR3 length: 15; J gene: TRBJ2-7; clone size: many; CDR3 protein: CASSADSRELDEQYF; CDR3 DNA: TGTGCCAGCAGTGCCGACAGTCGGGAGCTCGACGAGCAGTACTTC
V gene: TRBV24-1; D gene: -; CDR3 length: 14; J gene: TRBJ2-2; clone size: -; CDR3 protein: CATREQGNTGELFF; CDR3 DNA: TGTGCCACCAGAGAACAGGGGAACACCGGGGAGCTGTTTTTT
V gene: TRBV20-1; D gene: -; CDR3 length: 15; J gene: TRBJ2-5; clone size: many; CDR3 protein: CSASRAGAFQETQYF; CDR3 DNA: TGCAGTGCTAGTAGGGCGGGCGCCTTCCAAGAGACCCAGTACTTC
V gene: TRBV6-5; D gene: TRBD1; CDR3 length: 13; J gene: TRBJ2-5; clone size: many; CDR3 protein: CASSAGQGQTQYF; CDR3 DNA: TGTGCCAGCAGCGCGGGACAGGGACAGACCCAGTACTTC
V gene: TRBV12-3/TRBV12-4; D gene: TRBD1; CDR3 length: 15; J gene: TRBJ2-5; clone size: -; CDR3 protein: CASSKQGADQETQYF; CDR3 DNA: TGTGCCAGCAGTAAACAGGGGGCCGATCAAGAGACCCAGTACTTC
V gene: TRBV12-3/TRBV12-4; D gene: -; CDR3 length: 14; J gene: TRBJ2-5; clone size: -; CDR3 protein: CASSLVARGETQYF; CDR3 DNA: TGTGCCAGCAGTTTAGTAGCGAGAGGGGAGACCCAGTACTTC
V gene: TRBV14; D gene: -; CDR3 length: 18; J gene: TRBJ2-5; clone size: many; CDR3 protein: CASSQGERRSNLIETQYF; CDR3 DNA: TGTGCCAGCAGCCAAGGGGAGCGCAGGTCCAATCTTATAGAGACCCAGTACTTC